Below are 25 T cell receptor beta chains sequenced from a single sample in a study of T cell changes during pregnancy in multiple sclerosis. Sequenced by immunoSEQ multiplex PCR; TCRdb stores in-frame clones only, minus some. The sample comprises 15,000 to 20,000 clones, roughly 85% of which are singletons, and 5.8% rests with the top ten. The sequenced sample was CD8+ T cells from peripheral blood mononuclear cells, obtained in the third trimester of pregnancy. These receptors all stem from a female donor in good health, enrolled as a control in a pregnancy study.

This clone has a single count. This chain uses TRBV4-3 with TRBJ2-3, with 15 bases identical to TRBD2. The germline V gene encodes CDR1 LGHNA and CDR2 YSLEER. The CDR3 contains 16 residues. V was pared by 4 bases and J by 3 bases, with 2 bases of the junction left unmatched. The CDR3 nucleotides are TGCGCCAGCAGCCCTGGGACTAGCGGGGGGACAGATACGCAGTATTTT. Encoded protein: CASSPGTSGGTDTQYF.

The chain links TRBV4-3 to TRBJ2-5; D perhaps matches TRBD2 (7 bases). The CDR3 sequence is 19 residues long. CDR1 is LGHNA and CDR2 is YSLEER in the germline V gene. V shed 4 bases and J shed 0 bases, with 24 bases lying between them. In DNA, the CDR3 is TGCGCCAGCAGCCCCGGGGAGGGTCCGAGGACAGACTACCAAGAGACCCAGTACTTC. Translated, it gives CASSPGEGPRTDYQETQYF.

This clone was recorded a few times. The chain links TRBV11-3 to TRBJ1-1, with a tentative D call TRBD1 (6 bases). The CDR3 covers 13 residues. V was shortened by 1 base and J by 8 bases, with 11 bases between the two germline ends. Per the germline V gene, CDR1 is SGHNT and CDR2 is YENEEA. The CDR3: CASSLGQGKEAFF. CDR3 DNA: TGTGCCAGCAGCTTAGGGCAGGGGAAGGAAGCTTTCTTT.

V is TRBV5-1 and J is TRBJ2-7; TRBD1 is a possible D gene (5 bases). The ends were cut back, 0 bases at V and 2 bases at J, with 12 bases in the middle. The CDR3 has 15 residues. CDR1 SGHRS and CDR2 YFSETQ come from the germline V gene. The DNA of the CDR3 is TGCGCCAGCAGCTTGGCAGGGATTACTACCTACGAGCAGTACTTC. This codes for CASSLAGITTYEQYF.

This clone was recorded only once. V gene TRBV7-2 combines with J gene TRBJ2-5, with a tentative D call TRBD1 (5 bases). Trimming took 1 base from V and 1 from J, leaving 7 bases between them. The germline V gene encodes CDR1 SGHTA and CDR2 FQGNSA. The length of the CDR3 is 14 residues. In nucleotides, the CDR3 is TGTGCCAGCAGCTTAGGGGGCACCCAAGAGACCCAGTACTTC. It specifies CASSLGGTQETQYF. The variable domain in full, with the rest retrieved from reference TRBV7-2 and TRBJ2-5, is GAGVSQSPSNKVTEKGKDVELRCDPISGHTALYWYRQSLGQGLEFLIYFQGNSAPDKSGLPSDRFSAERTGGSVSTLTIQRTQQEDSAVYLCASSLGGTQETQYFGPGTRLLVL.

This clone appeared a few times. The gene calls are TRBV28 and TRBJ1-1; no reliable D call. Trimming took 6 bases from V and 6 from J, leaving 8 bases between them. Germline V CDR1 and CDR2: MDHEN, SYDVKM. CDR3 length: 11 residues. This CDR3 is CASRETSEAFF. As DNA, the CDR3 is TGTGCCAGCAGAGAAACTTCTGAAGCTTTCTTT. Complete variable domain (other parts from reference TRBV28 and TRBJ1-1): DVKVTQSSRYLVKRTGEKVFLECVQDMDHENMFWYRQDPGLGLRLIYFSYDVKMKEKGDIPEGYSVSREKKERFSLILESASTNQTSMYLCASRETSEAFFGQGTRLTVV.

The chain carries TRBV7-9 and TRBJ2-7, with no clear D. CDR3 size: 12 residues. Germline assignment: CDR1 SEHNR and CDR2 FQNEAQ (reference sequence). The V gene lost 2 bases and the J gene lost 5 bases, with 7 bases spanning the gap. The CDR3 loop reads CASSLTNDEQYF. In DNA form, the CDR3 reads TGTGCCAGCAGCTTAACTAACGACGAGCAGTACTTC.

The rearrangement links TRBV11-2 to TRBJ2-2; D is possibly TRBD1 (6 bases). The length of the CDR3 is 15 residues. The ends were cut back, 2 bases at V and 9 bases at J, with 16 bases in the middle. CDR1 is SGHAT, CDR2 FQNNGV, per germline. CDR3 in DNA: TGTGCCAGCAGCTTACCCGAGGACAGCCACCGGGAGCTGTTTTTT. Translation: CASSLPEDSHRELFF.

By share, this clone ranks as medium-sized. This rearrangement joins TRBV2 to TRBJ2-1; 10 nucleotides match TRBD1. J lost 7 bases, V lost 1 base, and 7 bases had no gene match. From germline, CDR1 is SNHLY and CDR2 FYNNEI. The CDR3 consists of 16 residues. The CDR3 reads CASSEGTGGLENEQFF. The CDR3 DNA reads as TGTGCCAGCAGTGAAGGGACAGGGGGATTAGAAAATGAGCAGTTCTTC.

The CDR3 region has the DNA TGTGCCAGCAGCCCGTGGGGACAGGGGGCCTCACCCCTCCACTTT. Its translation is CASSPWGQGASPLHF. This chain joins TRBV7-2 and TRBJ1-6; 12 bases are shared with TRBD1. With 5 bases clipped from V and 10 bases from J, the junction kept 6 bases outside the gene matches. The CDR3 is 15 residues long. The V gene's germline CDR1 is SGHTA and CDR2 FQGNSA.

The chain is built from TRBV4-1 and TRBJ1-3; TRBD1 might be the D (6 bases). CDR1 is MGHRA and CDR2 is YSYEKL in the germline V gene. CDR3 length: 15 amino acids. Trimming removed 1 base from V and 4 bases from J, with 11 bases in between. Written as DNA, the CDR3 is TGCGCCAGCAGCCAAGGTCAGGGGAGCGGAAACACCATATATTTT. Translation gives CASSQGQGSGNTIYF.

The chain employs TRBV9 and TRBJ2-2; 9 bases line up with TRBD1. V lost 3 bases, J lost 6 bases, and 9 bases stayed unmatched. Germline assignment: CDR1 SGDLS and CDR2 YYNGEE. The CDR3 is made up of 16 amino acids. This CDR3 is CASSEWDRVVAGELFF. As DNA, the CDR3 is TGTGCCAGCAGCGAATGGGACAGGGTCGTTGCCGGGGAGCTGTTTTTT.

This chain connects TRBV7-2 to TRBJ2-1; 8 bases match TRBD2. J gave up 9 bases and V 1 base, and 14 bases lay outside the gene matches. Germline V lookup: CDR1 SGHTA, CDR2 FQGNSA. The CDR3 runs to 17 residues. The CDR3 is CASSLGFSVAGSGEQFF. CDR3 nucleotides: TGTGCCAGCAGCTTAGGGTTTTCGGTAGCGGGGTCGGGTGAGCAGTTCTTC.

As to this clone: One junction end disagrees with the germline gene, perhaps due to a read error. The rearrangement uses TRBV4-3 and TRBJ1-1; TRBD1 aligns across 7 bases. This CDR3 is 12 amino acids long. In germline, CDR1 is LGHNA, CDR2 YSLEER. The CDR3 protein is CASSQRQGETFF. The CDR3 DNA sequence: TGCGCCAGCAGCCAGAGACAGGGTGAAACTTTCTTT.

V usage is TRBV9 and J usage is TRBJ2-7, with a weak D call TRBD1 (5 bases). Trimming took 5 bases from V and 0 from J, leaving 12 bases between them. The CDR3 extends over 14 amino acids. Per germline, CDR1 SGDLS and CDR2 YYNGEE. The CDR3 sequence: CASSGEGASYEQYF. As DNA, the CDR3 is TGTGCCAGCAGTGGGGAAGGGGCCTCCTACGAGCAGTACTTC.

The chain is built from TRBV4-3 and TRBJ2-2; D unclear. This CDR3 spans 15 amino acids. Looked up from germline, CDR1 is LGHNA and CDR2 is YSLEER. The V and J ends lost 0 bases and 0 bases respectively, with 5 bases between them. In DNA, the CDR3 is TGCGCCAGCAGCCAAGACCGAGCGAACACCGGGGAGCTGTTTTTT. This sequence encodes CASSQDRANTGELFF.

The chain uses TRBV5-6 and TRBJ2-2; D not certain. The V end was cut by 0 bases, the J end by 7 bases, with 4 bases between. From germline, CDR1 is SGHDT and CDR2 YYEEEE. This CDR3 comprises 12 residues. The CDR3 loop reads CASSLVVGELFF. In DNA form, the CDR3 reads TGTGCCAGCAGCTTGGTCGTCGGGGAGCTGTTTTTT.

The chain joins TRBV19 to TRBJ1-4; D is perhaps TRBD1 (5 bases). This CDR3 is 15 amino acids long. Germline V gives CDR1 LNHDA, CDR2 SQIVND (reference sequence). V was trimmed by 0 bases and J by 3 bases, leaving 8 bases between them. Written as DNA, the CDR3 is TGTGCCAGTAGTATAGATCCAGGGCCTAATGAAAAACTGTTTTTT. Translating gives CASSIDPGPNEKLFF.

This sequence joins TRBV28 and TRBJ2-1; perhaps TRBD2 as D (7 bases). Germline CDR1 is MDHEN and CDR2 is SYDVKM. The CDR3 runs 14 residues. V was shortened by 2 bases and J by 10 bases, with 15 bases between the two germline ends. CDR3 sequence: CASSLTGAGGEQFF. The DNA for the CDR3 is TGTGCCAGCAGTTTAACGGGGGCCGGGGGGGAGCAGTTCTTC.

The chain employs TRBV19 and TRBJ2-5; D is ambiguous. The CDR3 runs 14 residues. CDR1 and CDR2 (germline): LNHDA, SQIVND (reference sequence). Deletions cut 0 bases from V and 4 bases from J, with 9 bases between. The CDR3 DNA sequence: TGTGCCAGTAGTATAGACATTTTAGTAGAGACCCAGTACTTC. It translates to CASSIDILVETQYF. Complete variable domain (other parts from reference TRBV19 and TRBJ2-5): DGGITQSPKYLFRKEGQNVTLSCEQNLNHDAMYWYRQDPGQGLRLIYYSQIVNDFQKGDIAEGYSVSREKKESFPLTVTSAQKNPTAFYLCASSIDILVETQYFGPGTRLLVL.

The chain recombines TRBV9 with TRBJ2-5; D unresolved. The assigned J gene may be wrong: the sequence end matches TRBJ2-7 better. Germline-derived CDR1 and CDR2 are SGDLS and YYNGEE. The CDR3 extends over 15 amino acids. CDR3 sequence: CASSAFDDTSYEQYF. CDR3 sequence (DNA): TGTGCCAGCAGCGCCTTCGATGACACCTCCTACGAGCAGTACTTC.

The V and J genes are TRBV14 and TRBJ1-2; TRBD1 matches at 7 bases. Germline V CDR1 and CDR2: SGHDN, FVKESK. The length of the CDR3 is 15 residues. With 0 bases clipped from V and 6 bases from J, the junction kept 7 bases outside the gene matches. The CDR3 bases are TGTGCCAGCAGCCAAGATCTCGGGACAGAGAATGGCTACACCTTC. This gives the protein CASSQDLGTENGYTF.

This chain links TRBV9 with TRBJ2-1, with D perhaps matching TRBD1 (6 bases). CDR3 size: 14 residues. V lost 2 bases to trimming and J lost 3 bases, with 9 bases between them. The germline CDR1 and CDR2 sequences are SGDLS and YYNGEE. The CDR3 sequence: CASSVRTDYNEQFF. The CDR3, as DNA: TGTGCCAGCAGCGTTAGGACAGACTACAATGAGCAGTTCTTC.

In nucleotides, the CDR3 is TGTGCCAGCAGTGAAGCTCCTAGCGGGGCTGGTGAGCAGTTCTTC. Amino acid sequence: CASSEAPSGAGEQFF. The V and J genes are TRBV2 and TRBJ2-1, with TRBD2 identical over 9 bases. The CDR3 length is 15 residues. J was trimmed by 9 bases and V by 0 bases; bases with no gene match: 6. Per germline, CDR1 SNHLY and CDR2 FYNNEI.

This chain uses TRBV2 with TRBJ2-3; a possible D gene is TRBD2 (6 bases). The length of the CDR3 is 15 residues. V was shortened by 3 bases and J by 0 bases, with 10 bases between the two germline ends. Germline CDR1 and CDR2: SNHLY and FYNNEI. The CDR3 reads CASSEEGTSTDTQYF. CDR3 sequence (DNA): TGTGCCAGCAGTGAGGAGGGGACTAGCACAGATACGCAGTATTTT.